This TCR beta chain was obtained from a study of T cell changes during pregnancy in multiple sclerosis. V trimming: 3 bases; J trimming: 4 bases; junction bases outside the gene matches: 10. The CDR3 contains 16 residues. Germline V lookup: CDR1 LNHDA, CDR2 SQIVND (reference sequence). This clone was detected once. Here immunoSEQ multiplex PCR was the method, and the copy in TCRdb shows in-frame clones only, minus some. This table holds tens of thousands of clones, roughly nine tenths found once. The input for sequencing was CD4+ T cells from peripheral blood mononuclear cells, taken in the first trimester of pregnancy. The chain joins TRBV19 to TRBJ2-7; 9 nucleotides line up with TRBD1. The receptor was derived from a female donor with multiple sclerosis, enrolled in a pregnancy study. CDR3 bases: TGTGCCAGTAGTATCGGAGCGGGACAGGGTCGGTACGAGCAGTACTTC. This encodes CASSIGAGQGRYEQYF.